This T cell receptor beta chain was captured in a study of cytomegalovirus exposure and HLA in healthy donors. Vbeta (60) and Jbeta (13) primers were used in the PCR. Generated by immunoSEQ multiplex PCR, the TCRdb table keeps only in-frame clones and is missing some. The table records around 160,000 clones, 60% to 85% of them present only once. Points on this clone: Its antigen is not known.

General study results and limits: Clonal expansion was found to be greater in HLA-associated TCR beta chains than in equally common others in a later analysis. After further analysis at a later stage, roughly 15,000 TCR beta sequences were associated with HLA alleles at 0.05 false discovery rate. Serostatus for CMV was the only available immune exposure information. The authors confirmed in vitro that a few CMV-associated chains were specific for CMV antigens.

The sample taken for sequencing was PBMCs. The source of this sequence is a woman aged 35 to 49 in good health and CMV-seropositive.

CDR3 region: CASSLPDRDTEAFF. For the CDR3, the DNA is TGTGCCAGCAGCTTACCGGACAGGGACACTGAAGCTTTCTTT. This chain uses TRBV5-6 with TRBJ1-1; 8 bases match TRBD1. CDR1 is SGHDT, CDR2 YYEEEE, per germline. V shed 2 bases and J 3 bases; nucleotides not matched to a gene: 3. This CDR3 contains 14 residues.